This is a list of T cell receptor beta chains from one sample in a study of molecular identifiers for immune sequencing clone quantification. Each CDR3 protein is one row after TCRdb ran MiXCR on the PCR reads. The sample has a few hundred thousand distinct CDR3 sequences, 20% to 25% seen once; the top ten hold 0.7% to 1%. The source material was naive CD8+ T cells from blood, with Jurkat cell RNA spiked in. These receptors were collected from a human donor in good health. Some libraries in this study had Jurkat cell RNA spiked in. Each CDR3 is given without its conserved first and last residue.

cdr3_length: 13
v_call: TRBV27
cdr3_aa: ASSLYREDTGELF

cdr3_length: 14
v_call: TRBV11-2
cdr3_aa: ASSLESEPRVHEQF

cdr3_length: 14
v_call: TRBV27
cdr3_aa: ASSPARGDFNTEAF

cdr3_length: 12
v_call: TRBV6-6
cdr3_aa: ASSYYGISYEQY

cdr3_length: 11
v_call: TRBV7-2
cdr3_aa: ASSFWLNTEAF

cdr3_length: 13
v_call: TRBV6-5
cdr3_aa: ASSYSTGGNSPLH

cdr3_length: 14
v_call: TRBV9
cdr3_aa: ASSVGRGGPYNEQF

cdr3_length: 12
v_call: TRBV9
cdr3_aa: ASSVATGAYEQY

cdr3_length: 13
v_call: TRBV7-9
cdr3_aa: ASTTPETGPGELF

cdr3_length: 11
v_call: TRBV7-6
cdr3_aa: ASSPSPGNTRY

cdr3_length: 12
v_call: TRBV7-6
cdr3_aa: ASSTSTGAGGYT

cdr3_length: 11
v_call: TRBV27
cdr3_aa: ASTLAGRNEQF

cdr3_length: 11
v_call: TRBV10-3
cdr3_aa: AISVTSGYEQY

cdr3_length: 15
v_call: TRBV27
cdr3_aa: ASSPLSRDGTNTEAF

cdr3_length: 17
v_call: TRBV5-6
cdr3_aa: ASSLAGQGGFPSTDTQY

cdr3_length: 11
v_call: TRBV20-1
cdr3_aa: SARTSGGNEQF

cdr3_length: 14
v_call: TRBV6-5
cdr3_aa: ASSYGAGSSYNEQF

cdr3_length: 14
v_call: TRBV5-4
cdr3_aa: ARGRTVSSGANVLT

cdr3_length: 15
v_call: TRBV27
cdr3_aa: ASTTDRDRTYNSPLH

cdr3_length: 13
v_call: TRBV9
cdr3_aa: ASSLEGQSSYEQY